A single sample is the source of the 23 T cell receptor beta chains below, sequenced in a study of shared clonotypes between healthy human individuals. The table came from immunoSEQ multiplex PCR; TCRdb's copy has only in-frame clones and leaves some out. The sample contains some 490,000 clones, over 70% of which appear only once. The sequenced material came from PBMCs. These receptors were taken from a woman in her 40s in good health. Some clones in this sample may be carry-over from other donors' samples.

In this sample, this clone turned up a few times. CDR3 residues: CASSEAVEQYEQYF. The DNA of the CDR3 is TGTGCCAGCAGTGAAGCAGTGGAGCAATACGAGCAGTACTTC. The chain combines TRBV2 with TRBJ2-5; D is unclear. The J call may be in error: the DNA end matches TRBJ2-7 better. CDR1 SNHLY and CDR2 FYNNEI come from the germline V gene. The CDR3 contains 14 residues.

The chain employs TRBV5-1 and TRBJ2-5, with D possibly being TRBD1 (5 bases). The CDR3 is 14 amino acids. The germline CDR1 and CDR2 sequences are SGHRS and YFSETQ. V gave up 2 bases and J gave up 1 base, with 9 bases separating them. CDR3 region: CASSFQTAQETQYF. CDR3 in DNA: TGCGCCAGCAGCTTCCAGACAGCCCAAGAGACCCAGTACTTC.

In regard to this clone: A read error is possible here, since a much larger clone lies one base away. This chain joins TRBV29-1 and TRBJ1-2; D is undetermined. Per the germline V gene, CDR1 is SQVTM and CDR2 is ANQGSEA. Deletions cut 7 bases from V and 2 bases from J, with 8 bases between. The CDR3 consists of 11 residues. The CDR3 nucleotides are TGCAGCGAGCACTCAAACTATGGCTACACCTTC. It encodes CSEHSNYGYTF.

The chain is built from TRBV29-1 and TRBJ2-7; 11 nucleotides align to TRBD2. The CDR3 runs to 13 residues. Germline V gene sequence: CDR1 SQVTM, CDR2 ANQGSEA. The V segment lost 4 bases and the J segment 4 bases; nucleotides outside the gene matches: 3. The CDR3 nucleotides are TGCAGCGTTGTTATAGCGGGAGGGTACGAGCAGTACTTC. Translated: CSVVIAGGYEQYF.

The chain employs TRBV28 and TRBJ2-5; D call uncertain. The V gene lost 3 bases and the J gene lost 3 bases, with 11 bases spanning the gap. Looked up from germline, CDR1 is MDHEN and CDR2 is SYDVKM. The CDR3 has 14 amino acids. The CDR3 reads CASSFGRTEETQYF. DNA for the CDR3: TGTGCCAGCAGTTTTGGGCGGACCGAAGAGACCCAGTACTTC. The whole variable domain, remainder taken from reference TRBV28 and TRBJ2-5, is DVKVTQSSRYLVKRTGEKVFLECVQDMDHENMFWYRQDPGLGLRLIYFSYDVKMKEKGDIPEGYSVSREKKERFSLILESASTNQTSMYLCASSFGRTEETQYFGPGTRLLVL.

Notes on this clone: Other DNA sequences from this sample encode an identical CDR3 as well. V gene TRBV5-1 combines with J gene TRBJ2-7; no reliable D call. CDR3 length: 13 residues. Germline lookup yields CDR1 SGHRS and CDR2 YFSETQ. V was trimmed by 0 bases and J by 2 bases, leaving 6 bases between them. In DNA form, the CDR3 reads TGCGCCAGCAGCTTGGACAGAGCCTACGAGCAGTACTTC. This codes for CASSLDRAYEQYF.

The chain carries TRBV19 and TRBJ2-1; 7 positions agree with TRBD1. Trimming removed 3 bases from V and 0 bases from J; junction bases left unmatched: 5. Germline V CDR1 and CDR2: LNHDA, SQIVND (reference sequence). The CDR3 consists of 16 residues. The DNA for the CDR3 is TGTGCCAGTAGTATGGTGGACAGGTTCTCCTACAATGAGCAGTTCTTC. It specifies CASSMVDRFSYNEQFF.

The chain links TRBV10-2 to TRBJ2-7, with 13 bases that match TRBD2. The CDR3 spans 15 residues. Germline CDR1 reads WSHSY; CDR2 reads SAAADI. V lost 4 bases, J lost 6 bases, and 6 bases stayed unmatched. The CDR3 region is CASSGGLAGVVEQYF. Written as DNA, the CDR3 is TGCGCCAGCAGTGGTGGACTAGCGGGAGTTGTCGAGCAGTACTTC.

Remarks on this clone: This clone may be a read error of a much larger clone one base away. This chain uses TRBV5-1 with TRBJ2-3; TRBD2 matches 10 bases. CDR3 length equals 16 residues. CDR1 is SGHRS and CDR2 is YFSETQ in the germline V gene. With 3 bases clipped from V and 5 bases from J, the junction kept 9 bases outside the gene matches. This CDR3 reads CASSYCLAGVIDTQYF. CDR3 DNA: TGCGCCAGCAGCTACTGTCTAGCGGGAGTTATAGATACGCAGTATTTT.

This chain links TRBV11-3 with TRBJ2-7; 7 bases are shared with TRBD2. The CDR3 runs to 16 residues. CDR1 SGHNT and CDR2 YENEEA come from the germline V gene. Losses at the gene ends were 5 bases for V and 0 bases for J; bases not matched to a gene: 10. CDR3 in DNA: TGTGCCAGCAGCACATCCGGGACTATCTACTCCTACGAGCAGTACTTC. It codes for CASSTSGTIYSYEQYF.

The CDR3 sequence: CASSGQGLGEQFF. CDR3 sequence (DNA): TGTGCCAGCAGCGGACAGGGTCTGGGTGAGCAGTTCTTC. The chain carries TRBV7-3 and TRBJ2-1; TRBD1 matches at 8 bases. The V and J ends lost 5 bases and 9 bases, in that order; junction bases with no gene match: 6. This CDR3 has 13 amino acids. Germline loops: CDR1 SGHTA, CDR2 FQGTGA.

The gene calls are TRBV7-9 and TRBJ2-7, with D possibly being TRBD1 or TRBD2 (5 bases each). The germline CDR1 and CDR2 sequences are SEHNR and FQNEAQ (reference sequence). Trimming took off 5 bases at V and 5 bases at J, with 16 bases between the two ends. The CDR3 has 14 amino acids. The CDR3 DNA reads as TGTGCCAGCAGCCAGTCGGGGCCTCGGGACGAGCAGTACTTC. Translated: CASSQSGPRDEQYF.

To note about this clone: A far bigger clonotype differs at one base, so this is likely a read error. The CDR3 region is CAISVSGTMNTGELLF. CDR3 coding DNA: TGTGCCATCAGTGTCTCCGGGACTATGAACACCGGGGAGCTGCTTTTT. The rearrangement joins TRBV10-3 to TRBJ2-2, with TRBD2 identical over 7 bases. The CDR3 spans 16 residues. Germline values: CDR1 ENHRY, CDR2 SYGVKD.

This clone was detected once. The rearrangement joins TRBV11-2 to TRBJ2-3; no reliable D call. This CDR3 region has 13 residues. The V gene lost 1 base and the J gene lost 0 bases, with 2 bases spanning the gap. In germline, CDR1 is SGHAT, CDR2 FQNNGV. The CDR3 spells CASSLASTDTQYF. The CDR3, as DNA: TGTGCCAGCAGCTTAGCAAGCACAGATACGCAGTATTTT.

This clone was counted at least ten times. Other nucleotide sequences from this sample produce the same CDR3. This sequence joins TRBV27 and TRBJ2-3; a possible D gene is TRBD2 (5 bases). This CDR3 has 15 residues. The V end was cut by 2 bases, the J end by 0 bases, with 9 bases between. Germline V lookup: CDR1 MNHEY, CDR2 SMNVEV (reference sequence). For the CDR3, the DNA is TGTGCCAGCAGTTTAGGAGGACCAAGCACAGATACGCAGTATTTT. Translation gives CASSLGGPSTDTQYF.

A remark on this clone: At the DNA level, this CDR3 is encoded by other sequences in the same sample as well. This chain uses TRBV5-1 with TRBJ2-7, with D possibly called TRBD1 or TRBD2 (5 bases each). The V and J ends lost 4 bases and 2 bases respectively, with 10 bases between them. Looked up from germline, CDR1 is SGHRS and CDR2 is YFSETQ. This CDR3 has 13 residues. CDR3: CASSRDGAYEQYF. CDR3 bases: TGCGCCAGCAGCCGGGACGGAGCCTACGAGCAGTACTTC.

This rearrangement joins TRBV7-2 to TRBJ2-7; 10 bases line up with TRBD1. CDR3 length: 15 residues. Per the germline V gene, CDR1 is SGHTA and CDR2 is FQGNSA. V lost 0 bases and J lost 1; bases outside the gene matches: 0. CDR3 bases: TGTGCCAGCAGCTTAGCGGGACAGGGGTCCTACGAGCAGTACTTC. Translation gives CASSLAGQGSYEQYF.

This rearrangement joins TRBV29-1 to TRBJ2-1, with D possibly called TRBD1 or TRBD2 (6 bases each). This CDR3 has 12 residues. Trimming took off 4 bases at V and 6 bases at J, with 10 bases between the two ends. Germline assignment: CDR1 SQVTM and CDR2 ANQGSEA. The CDR3 is CSVGGGGNEQFF. The CDR3 region has the DNA TGCAGCGTTGGAGGGGGAGGCAATGAGCAGTTCTTC.

This clone showed up many times. This sequence may be a read error, since a much larger clone differs from it by one base. Other DNA sequences from this sample encode an identical CDR3 as well. This sequence joins TRBV19 and TRBJ1-3; D unclear. Germline V lookup: CDR1 LNHDA, CDR2 SQIVND (reference sequence). This CDR3 contains 15 residues. The CDR3 DNA sequence: TGTGCCAGTAATATAGCCCGCGGTTCTGGAAACACCATATATTTT. Protein product: CASNIARGSGNTIYF. The whole variable domain, filled in from reference TRBV19 and TRBJ1-3, reads DGGITQSPKYLFRKEGQNVTLSCEQNLNHDAMYWYRQDPGQGLRLIYYSQIVNDFQKGDIAEGYSVSREKKESFPLTVTSAQKNPTAFYLCASNIARGSGNTIYFGEGSWLTVV.

This clone was counted a few times. The genes are TRBV7-3 and TRBJ2-3; 7 nucleotides agree with TRBD2. Looked up from germline, CDR1 is SGHTA and CDR2 is FQGTGA. The CDR3 totals 14 residues. J gave up 2 bases and V 2 bases, and 1 base lay outside the gene matches. This chain's CDR3 is CASSLAGATDTQYF. The CDR3 DNA reads as TGTGCCAGCAGCTTAGCGGGAGCCACAGATACGCAGTATTTT.

As to this clone: A far more abundant clone sits one base away, making this likely a read error. The chain recombines TRBV2 with TRBJ1-2; 7 nucleotides line up with TRBD1. The CDR3 covers 18 residues. CDR1 and CDR2 from the germline V gene are SNHLY and FYNNEI. The V segment lost 3 bases and the J segment 9 bases; nucleotides outside the gene matches: 22. The CDR3 reads CASSDPLGKAPVRGCYTF. CDR3 coding DNA: TGTGCCAGCAGTGACCCCCTCGGGAAGGCGCCCGTCAGGGGGTGCTACACCTTC.

As for this clone: A far more abundant clone sits one base away, making this likely a read error. V is TRBV6-1 and J is TRBJ1-5; D remains ambiguous. CDR3 size: 13 residues. CDR1 and CDR2 from the germline V gene are MNHNS and SASEGT. The CDR3 nucleotides read TGTGTCAGCAGTGATCTTAGCAATCAGCCCCAGCATTTT. It translates to CVSSDLSNQPQHF.

This clone was seen just once. The chain employs TRBV2 and TRBJ2-1; possible D gene TRBD2, 5 bases. Germline values: CDR1 SNHLY, CDR2 FYNNEI. CDR3 size: 18 residues. The ends were cut back, 5 bases at V and 5 bases at J, with 25 bases in the middle. The CDR3 loop reads CASSSSTNTGRLNNEQFF. The CDR3 nucleotides are TGTGCCAGCAGTTCCTCGACCAACACGGGTAGACTAAACAATGAGCAGTTCTTC. Full variable domain (remainder filled in from reference TRBV2 and TRBJ2-1): EPEVTQTPSHQVTQMGQEVILRCVPISNHLYFYWYRQILGQKVEFLVSFYNNEISEKSEIFDDQFSVERPDGSNFTLKIRSTKLEDSAMYFCASSSSTNTGRLNNEQFFGPGTRLTVL.